This T cell receptor beta chain was captured by sequencing in a study of OX40 agonist ivuxolimab in advanced cancers. This clone occurred a few times. What it binds is unknown. The CDR3 totals 16 residues. Germline CDR1 reads SGDLS; CDR2 reads YYNGEE. The V and J ends lost 0 bases and 4 bases, in that order; junction bases with no gene match: 8. Generated by immunoSEQ multiplex PCR, the TCRdb table keeps only in-frame clones and is missing some. This table has 70,000 to 95,000 clones, around 82% appearing once. Study-wide findings and caveats: Expanded clones were, on average, more numerous among CD8+ T cells than CD4+.

The chain carries TRBV9 and TRBJ2-3; 7 nucleotides line up with TRBD2. The TCR was taken from an adult with an advanced solid tumor such as melanoma, head and neck, liver or kidney cancer. The material sequenced was CD4+ or CD8+ T cells sorted from blood, taken in a trial of the OX40 agonist ivuxolimab. CDR3 amino acids: CASSVVAGVGADTQYF. Written as DNA, the CDR3 is TGTGCCAGCAGCGTAGTGGCGGGAGTGGGGGCAGATACGCAGTATTTT.